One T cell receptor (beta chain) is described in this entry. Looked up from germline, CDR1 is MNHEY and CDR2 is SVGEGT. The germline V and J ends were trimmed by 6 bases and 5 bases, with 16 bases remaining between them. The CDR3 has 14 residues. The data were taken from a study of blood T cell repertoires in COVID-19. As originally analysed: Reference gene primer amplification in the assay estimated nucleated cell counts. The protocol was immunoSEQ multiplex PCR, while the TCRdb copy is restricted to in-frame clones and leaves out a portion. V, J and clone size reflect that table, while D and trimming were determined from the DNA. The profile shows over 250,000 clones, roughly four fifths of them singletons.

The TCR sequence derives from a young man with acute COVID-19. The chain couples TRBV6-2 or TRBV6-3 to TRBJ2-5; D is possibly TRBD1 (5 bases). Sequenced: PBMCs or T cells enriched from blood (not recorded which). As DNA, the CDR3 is TGTGCCAGCAGCAAGGGCAGGGTTGGGGAGACCCAGTACTTC. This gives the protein CASSKGRVGETQYF.